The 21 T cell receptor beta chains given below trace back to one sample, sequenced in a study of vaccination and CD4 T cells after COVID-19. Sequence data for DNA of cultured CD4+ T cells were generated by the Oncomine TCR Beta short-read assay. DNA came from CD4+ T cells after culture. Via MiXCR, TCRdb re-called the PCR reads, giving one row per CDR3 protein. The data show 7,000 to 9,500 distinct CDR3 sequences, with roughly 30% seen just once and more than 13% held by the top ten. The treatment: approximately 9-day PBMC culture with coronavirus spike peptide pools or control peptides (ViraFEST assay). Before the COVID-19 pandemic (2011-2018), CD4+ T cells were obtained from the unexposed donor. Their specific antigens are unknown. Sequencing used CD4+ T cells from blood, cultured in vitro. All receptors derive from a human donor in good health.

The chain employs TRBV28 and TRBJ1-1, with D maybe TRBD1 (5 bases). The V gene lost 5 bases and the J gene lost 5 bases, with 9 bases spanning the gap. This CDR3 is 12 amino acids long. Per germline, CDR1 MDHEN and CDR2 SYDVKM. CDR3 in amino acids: CASSRGGTEAFF. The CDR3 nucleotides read TGTGCCAGCAGTAGGGGTGGGACTGAAGCTTTCTTT.

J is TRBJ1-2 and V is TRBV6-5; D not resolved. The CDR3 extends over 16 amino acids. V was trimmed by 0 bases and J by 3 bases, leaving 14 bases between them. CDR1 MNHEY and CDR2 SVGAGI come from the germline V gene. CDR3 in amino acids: CASSYSIPPRYYGYTF. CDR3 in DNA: TGTGCCAGCAGTTACTCGATCCCACCGAGGTACTATGGCTACACCTTC.

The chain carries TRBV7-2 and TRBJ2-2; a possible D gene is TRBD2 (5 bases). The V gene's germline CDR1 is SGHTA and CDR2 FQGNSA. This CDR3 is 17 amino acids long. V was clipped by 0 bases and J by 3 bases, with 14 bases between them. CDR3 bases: TGTGCCAGCAGCTTAGCGCTGGCTAGCTTGGACACCGGGGAGCTGTTTTTT. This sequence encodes CASSLALASLDTGELFF.

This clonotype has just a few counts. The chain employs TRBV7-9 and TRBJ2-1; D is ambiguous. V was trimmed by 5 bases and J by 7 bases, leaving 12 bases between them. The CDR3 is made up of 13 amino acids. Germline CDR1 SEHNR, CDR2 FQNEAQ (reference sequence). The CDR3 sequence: CASSPTGPNEQFF. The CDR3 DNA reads TGTGCCAGCAGCCCGACTGGACCTAATGAGCAGTTCTTC.

The chain's CDR3 is CASSLGARNTGELFF. In DNA, the CDR3 is TGTGCCAGCAGCTTAGGTGCCAGGAACACCGGGGAGCTGTTTTTT. The chain is built from TRBV7-8 and TRBJ2-2; D call uncertain. This CDR3 has 15 amino acids. Germline V gene data show CDR1 as SGHVS and CDR2 as FQNEAQ. The V gene lost 1 base and the J gene lost 1 base, with 7 bases spanning the gap.

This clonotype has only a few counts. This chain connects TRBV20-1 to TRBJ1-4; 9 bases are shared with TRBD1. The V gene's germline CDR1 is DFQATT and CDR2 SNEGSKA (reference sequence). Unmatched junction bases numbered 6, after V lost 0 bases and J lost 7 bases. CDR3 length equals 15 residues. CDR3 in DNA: TGCAGTGCTAGAGATCAGGAGACAGGGGGTGAAAAACTGTTTTTT. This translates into CSARDQETGGEKLFF.

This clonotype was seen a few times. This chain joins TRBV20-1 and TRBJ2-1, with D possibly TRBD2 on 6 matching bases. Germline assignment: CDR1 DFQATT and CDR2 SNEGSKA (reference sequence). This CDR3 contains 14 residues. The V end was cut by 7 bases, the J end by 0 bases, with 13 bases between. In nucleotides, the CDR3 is TGCAGTGGGTCTAGCGAGAGCTCCTACAATGAGCAGTTCTTC. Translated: CSGSSESSYNEQFF.

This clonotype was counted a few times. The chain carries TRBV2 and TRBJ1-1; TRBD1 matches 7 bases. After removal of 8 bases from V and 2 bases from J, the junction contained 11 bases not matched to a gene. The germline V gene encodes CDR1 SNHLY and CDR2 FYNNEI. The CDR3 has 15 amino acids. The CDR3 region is CASVRQGLLNTEAFF. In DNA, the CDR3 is TGTGCCAGCGTCCGACAGGGACTACTTAACACTGAAGCTTTCTTT.

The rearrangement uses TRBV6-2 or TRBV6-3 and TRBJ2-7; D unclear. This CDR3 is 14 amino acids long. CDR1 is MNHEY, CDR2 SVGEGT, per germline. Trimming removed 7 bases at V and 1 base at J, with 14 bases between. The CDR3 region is CASNTLTVSYEQYF. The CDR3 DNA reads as TGTGCCAGCAACACCCTTACAGTTTCCTACGAGCAGTACTTC.

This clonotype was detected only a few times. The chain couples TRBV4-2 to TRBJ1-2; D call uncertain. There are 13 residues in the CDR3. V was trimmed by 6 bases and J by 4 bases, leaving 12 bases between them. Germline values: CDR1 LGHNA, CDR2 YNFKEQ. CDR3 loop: CASRDAGRYGYTF. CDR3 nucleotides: TGTGCCAGCAGGGACGCCGGCCGCTATGGCTACACCTTC.

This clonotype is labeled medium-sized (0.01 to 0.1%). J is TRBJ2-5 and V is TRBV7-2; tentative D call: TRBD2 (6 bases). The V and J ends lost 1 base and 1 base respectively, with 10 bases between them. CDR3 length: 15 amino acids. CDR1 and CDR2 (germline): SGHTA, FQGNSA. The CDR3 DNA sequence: TGTGCCAGCAGCTTAGGCGGGATAATCCAAGAGACCCAGTACTTC. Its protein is CASSLGGIIQETQYF.

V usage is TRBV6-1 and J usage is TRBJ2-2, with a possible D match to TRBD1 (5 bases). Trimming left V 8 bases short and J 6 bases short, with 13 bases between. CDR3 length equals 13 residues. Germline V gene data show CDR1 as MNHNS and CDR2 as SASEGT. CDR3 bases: TGTGCCAGCGGACAAGTATTGGCCGGGGAGCTGTTTTTT. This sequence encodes CASGQVLAGELFF.

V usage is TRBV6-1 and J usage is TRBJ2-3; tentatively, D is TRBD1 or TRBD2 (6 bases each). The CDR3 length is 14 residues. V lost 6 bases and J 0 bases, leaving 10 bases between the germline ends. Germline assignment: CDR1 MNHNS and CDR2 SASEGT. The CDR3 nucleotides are TGTGCCAGCAGGACGGGGGCTAGCACAGATACGCAGTATTTT. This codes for CASRTGASTDTQYF.

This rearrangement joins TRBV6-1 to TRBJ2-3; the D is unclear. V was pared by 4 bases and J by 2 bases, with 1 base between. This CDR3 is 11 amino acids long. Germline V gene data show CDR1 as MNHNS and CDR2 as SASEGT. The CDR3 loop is CASSATDTQYF. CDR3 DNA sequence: TGTGCCAGCAGTGCCACAGATACGCAGTATTTT.

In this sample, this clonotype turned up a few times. CDR3 sequence: CASSPGTGKQETQYF. The CDR3 DNA follows: TGTGCCAGCAGCCCCGGGACAGGGAAACAAGAGACCCAGTACTTC. The chain carries TRBV6-2 or TRBV6-3 and TRBJ2-5, with 9 bases fitting TRBD1. J was trimmed by 2 bases and V by 6 bases; bases with no gene match: 7. Germline CDR1 is MNHEY and CDR2 is SVGEGT. The CDR3 length is 15 residues.

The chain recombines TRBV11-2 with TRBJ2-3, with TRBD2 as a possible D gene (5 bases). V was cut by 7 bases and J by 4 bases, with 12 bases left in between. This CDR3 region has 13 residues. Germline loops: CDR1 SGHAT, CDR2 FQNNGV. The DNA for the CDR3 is TGTGCCAGCACCTACGCGGGCGCAGATACGCAGTATTTT. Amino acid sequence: CASTYAGADTQYF.

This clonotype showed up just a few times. The CDR3 DNA is TGTGCCAGCAGTTTAAACTCGGCAGGGTCAGATCAGCCCCAGCATTTT. This encodes CASSLNSAGSDQPQHF. This chain uses TRBV27 with TRBJ1-5; D is possibly TRBD1 (5 bases). V was pared by 2 bases and J by 5 bases, with 16 bases between. The CDR3 consists of 16 residues. Germline V gene data show CDR1 as MNHEY and CDR2 as SMNVEV (reference sequence).

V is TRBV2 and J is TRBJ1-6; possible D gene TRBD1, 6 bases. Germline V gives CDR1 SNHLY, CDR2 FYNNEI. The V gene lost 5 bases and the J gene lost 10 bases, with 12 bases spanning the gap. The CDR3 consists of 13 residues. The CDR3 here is CASSMGAGSPLHF. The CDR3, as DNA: TGTGCCAGCAGTATGGGGGCTGGATCACCCCTCCACTTT.

The CDR3 region is CASSSPPGDPSRETQYF. CDR3 DNA sequence: TGTGCCAGCAGCTCCCCCCCCGGGGACCCGTCCAGAGAGACCCAGTACTTC. This rearrangement joins TRBV5-4 to TRBJ2-5; D is possibly TRBD1 or TRBD2 (5 bases each). Per germline, CDR1 SGHNT and CDR2 YYREEE (reference sequence). V lost 3 bases and J 4 bases, leaving 22 bases between the germline ends. This CDR3 contains 17 residues.

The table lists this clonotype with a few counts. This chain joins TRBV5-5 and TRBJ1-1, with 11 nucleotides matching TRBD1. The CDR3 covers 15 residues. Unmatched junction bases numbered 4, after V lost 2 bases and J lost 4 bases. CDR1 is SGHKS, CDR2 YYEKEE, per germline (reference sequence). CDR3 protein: CASSFRTGGITEAFF. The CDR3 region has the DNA TGTGCCAGCAGCTTCAGGACAGGGGGCATCACTGAAGCTTTCTTT.

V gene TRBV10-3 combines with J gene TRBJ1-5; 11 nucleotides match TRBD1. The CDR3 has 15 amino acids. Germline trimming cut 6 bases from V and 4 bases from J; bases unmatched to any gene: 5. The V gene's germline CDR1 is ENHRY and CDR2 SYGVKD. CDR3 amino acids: CAISAGQGENQPQHF. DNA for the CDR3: TGTGCCATCAGCGCGGGACAGGGGGAAAATCAGCCCCAGCATTTT.